This T cell receptor (beta chain) appears in the sequencing data of a study of T-cell memory formation after mild COVID-19. Study-level findings and limits: Confirmation was lacking for SARS-CoV-2 specificity of second-wave clones that peaked on day 37. Among clones contracting day 15 to 85, CD4/CD8 was balanced, whereas later expanders leaned CD4+. Contracting CD4+ clones lay largely in CM and EM, with CD8+ ones residing in EMRA.

On this clonotype itself: Its antigen is unidentified.

From the 5' RACE reads, TCRdb called clonotypes with MiXCR, one entry per CDR3 protein. The sample includes about 290,000 distinct CDR3 sequences, around 17% of them seen just once. The specimen sequenced was PBMCs or a T cell subset sorted from them (not recorded which). The clonotype originates from a man aged 18 to 35 who had mild COVID-19 (a few samples of this study predate the infection). Cell type and time point are not known.

In DNA form, the CDR3 reads TGTGCCAGCAGCATTCCCGGGACTAGCTTGGGGGATGAGCAGTTCTTC. Its protein is CASSIPGTSLGDEQFF. V is TRBV7-3 and J is TRBJ2-1, with TRBD2 matching 9 bases. V trimming: 5 bases; J trimming: 8 bases; junction bases outside the gene matches: 13. Per germline, CDR1 SGHTA and CDR2 FQGTGA. This CDR3 contains 16 residues.